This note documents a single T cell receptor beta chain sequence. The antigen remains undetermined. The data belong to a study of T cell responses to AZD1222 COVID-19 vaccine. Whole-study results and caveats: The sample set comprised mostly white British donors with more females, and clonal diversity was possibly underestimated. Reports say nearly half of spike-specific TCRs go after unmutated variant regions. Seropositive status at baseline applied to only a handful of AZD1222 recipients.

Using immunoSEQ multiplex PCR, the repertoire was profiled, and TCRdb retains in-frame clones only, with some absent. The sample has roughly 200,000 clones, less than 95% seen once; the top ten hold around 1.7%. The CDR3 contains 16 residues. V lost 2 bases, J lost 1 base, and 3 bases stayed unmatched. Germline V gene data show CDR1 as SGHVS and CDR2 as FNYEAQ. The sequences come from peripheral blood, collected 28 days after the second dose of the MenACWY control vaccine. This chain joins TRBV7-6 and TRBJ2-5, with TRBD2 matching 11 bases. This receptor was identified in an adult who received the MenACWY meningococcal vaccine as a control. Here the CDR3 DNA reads TGTGCCAGCAGCTTACTTGGGACTAGCGGCCAAGAGACCCAGTACTTC. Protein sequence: CASSLLGTSGQETQYF.